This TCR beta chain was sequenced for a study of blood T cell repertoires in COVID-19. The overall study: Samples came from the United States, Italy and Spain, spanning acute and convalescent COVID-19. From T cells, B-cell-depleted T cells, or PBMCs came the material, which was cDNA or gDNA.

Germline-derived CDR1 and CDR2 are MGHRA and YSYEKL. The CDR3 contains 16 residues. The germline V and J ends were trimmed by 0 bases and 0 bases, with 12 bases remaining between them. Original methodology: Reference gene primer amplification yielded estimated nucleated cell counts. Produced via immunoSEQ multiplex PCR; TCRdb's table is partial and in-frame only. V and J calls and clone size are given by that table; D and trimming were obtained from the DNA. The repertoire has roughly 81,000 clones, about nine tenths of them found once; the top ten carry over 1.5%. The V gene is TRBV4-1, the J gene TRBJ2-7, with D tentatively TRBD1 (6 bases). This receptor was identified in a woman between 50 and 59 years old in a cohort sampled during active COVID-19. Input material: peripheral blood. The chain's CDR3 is CASSQEWGHGSYEQYF. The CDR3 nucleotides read TGCGCCAGCAGCCAAGAATGGGGGCACGGCTCCTACGAGCAGTACTTC.